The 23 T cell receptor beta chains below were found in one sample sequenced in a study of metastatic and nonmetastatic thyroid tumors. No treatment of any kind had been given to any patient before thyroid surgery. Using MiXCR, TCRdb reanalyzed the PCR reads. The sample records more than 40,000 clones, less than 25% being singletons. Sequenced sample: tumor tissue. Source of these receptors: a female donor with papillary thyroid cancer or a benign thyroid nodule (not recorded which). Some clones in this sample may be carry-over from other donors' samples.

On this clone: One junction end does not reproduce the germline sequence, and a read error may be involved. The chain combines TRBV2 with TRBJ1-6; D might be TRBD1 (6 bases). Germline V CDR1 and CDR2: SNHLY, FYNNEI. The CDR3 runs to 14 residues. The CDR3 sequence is CASRPGQYNSSLHF. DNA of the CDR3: TGTGCCAGCAGGCCTGGACAGTATAATTCATCCCTCCACTTT.

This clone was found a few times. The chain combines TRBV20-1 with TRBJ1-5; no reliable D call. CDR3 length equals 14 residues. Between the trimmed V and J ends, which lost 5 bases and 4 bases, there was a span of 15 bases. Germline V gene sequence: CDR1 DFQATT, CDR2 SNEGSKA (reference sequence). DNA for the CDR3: TGCAGTGCTGCCGGCAAAAGGGCTAATCAGCCCCAGCATTTT. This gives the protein CSAAGKRANQPQHF.

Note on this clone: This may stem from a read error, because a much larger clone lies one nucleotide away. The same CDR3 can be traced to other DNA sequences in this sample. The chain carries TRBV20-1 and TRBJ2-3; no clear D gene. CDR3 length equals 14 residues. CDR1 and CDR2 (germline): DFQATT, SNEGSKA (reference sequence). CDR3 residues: CSARESASTDTQYF. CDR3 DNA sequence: TGCAGTGCTAGAGAGAGTGCGAGCACAGATACACAGTATTTT.

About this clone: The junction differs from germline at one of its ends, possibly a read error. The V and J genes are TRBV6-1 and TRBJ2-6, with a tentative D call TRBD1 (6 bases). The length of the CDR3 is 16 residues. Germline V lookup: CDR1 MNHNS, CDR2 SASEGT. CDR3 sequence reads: CASSAYRVKGANDLTF. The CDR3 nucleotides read TGTGCCAGCAGTGCATACAGGGTGAAAGGGGCCAACGACCTGACTTTC.

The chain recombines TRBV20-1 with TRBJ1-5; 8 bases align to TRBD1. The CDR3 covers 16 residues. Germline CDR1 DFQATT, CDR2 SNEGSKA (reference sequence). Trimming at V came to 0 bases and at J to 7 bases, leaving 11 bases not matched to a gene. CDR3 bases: TGCAGTGCTAGAGACCCGGACAGGGCTTACTCGCAGCCCCAGCATTTT. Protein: CSARDPDRAYSQPQHF.

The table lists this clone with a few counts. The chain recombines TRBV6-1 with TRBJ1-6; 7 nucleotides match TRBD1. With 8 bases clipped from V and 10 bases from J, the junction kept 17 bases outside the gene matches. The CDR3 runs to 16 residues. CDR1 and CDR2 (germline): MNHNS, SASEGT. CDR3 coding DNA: TGTGCCAGCGCGAGGGTAGGGGGCAGTCAAAGCTCACCCCTCCACTTT. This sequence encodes CASARVGGSQSSPLHF.

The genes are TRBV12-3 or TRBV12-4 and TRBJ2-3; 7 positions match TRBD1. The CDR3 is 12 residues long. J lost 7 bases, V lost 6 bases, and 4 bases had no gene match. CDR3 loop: CASSIQGNTQYF. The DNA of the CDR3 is TGTGCCAGCAGCATACAGGGGAATACGCAGTATTTT.

CDR3 DNA sequence: TGTGCCAGCAGTTACTCTGCTGGACAGGTCTTTTACGAGCAGTACTTC. This sequence encodes CASSYSAGQVFYEQYF. The chain carries TRBV6-7 and TRBJ2-7, with TRBD1 identical over 7 bases. TRBV6-7 is annotated as an ORF whose role is uncertain. With V trimmed by 0 bases and J by 4 bases, 9 bases remained unmatched. The CDR3 loop spans 16 amino acids.

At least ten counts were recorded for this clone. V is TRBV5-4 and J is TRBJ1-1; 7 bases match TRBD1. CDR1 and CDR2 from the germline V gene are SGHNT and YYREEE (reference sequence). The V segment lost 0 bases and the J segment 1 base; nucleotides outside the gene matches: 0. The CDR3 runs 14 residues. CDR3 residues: CASSLGDRNTEAFF. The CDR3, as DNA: TGTGCCAGCAGCTTGGGGGACAGGAACACTGAAGCTTTCTTT.

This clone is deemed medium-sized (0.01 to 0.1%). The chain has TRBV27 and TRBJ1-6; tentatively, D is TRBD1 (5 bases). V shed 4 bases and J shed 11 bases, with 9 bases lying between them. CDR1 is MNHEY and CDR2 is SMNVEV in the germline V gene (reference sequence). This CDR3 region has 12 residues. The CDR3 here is CASSSGPPPLHF. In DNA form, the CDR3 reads TGTGCCAGCAGTTCGGGGCCGCCACCCCTCCACTTT.

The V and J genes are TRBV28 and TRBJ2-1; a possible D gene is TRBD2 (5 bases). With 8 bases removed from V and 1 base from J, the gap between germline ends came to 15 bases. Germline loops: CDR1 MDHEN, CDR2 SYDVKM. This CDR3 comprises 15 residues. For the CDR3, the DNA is TGTGCCAGCCTAGGGAGCGGAACTTCCTACAATGAGCAGTTCTTC. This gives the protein CASLGSGTSYNEQFF.

CDR3 loop: CASSSLANPYEQYF. For the CDR3, the DNA is TGTGCCAGCAGCTCACTAGCGAACCCCTACGAGCAGTACTTC. The chain employs TRBV11-3 and TRBJ2-7; TRBD2 agrees at 7 bases. The trim removed 4 bases at V and 2 bases at J, leaving 5 bases unmatched. Germline loops: CDR1 SGHNT, CDR2 YENEEA. The CDR3 consists of 14 residues.

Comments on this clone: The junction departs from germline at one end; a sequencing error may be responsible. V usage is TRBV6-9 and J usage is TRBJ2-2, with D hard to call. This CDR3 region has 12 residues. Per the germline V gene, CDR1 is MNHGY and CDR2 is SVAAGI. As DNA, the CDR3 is TGTGCCATCAGTTTTGACCGAGGGGAGCTGTTTTTT. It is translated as CAISFDRGELFF.

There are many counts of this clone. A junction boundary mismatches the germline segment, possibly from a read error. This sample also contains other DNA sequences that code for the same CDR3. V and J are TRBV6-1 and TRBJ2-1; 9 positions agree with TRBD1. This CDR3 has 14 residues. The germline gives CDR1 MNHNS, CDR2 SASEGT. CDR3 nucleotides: TGTGCCAGCAGTGAAGGGGGACAGGGAAATGAACAGTTCTTC. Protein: CASSEGGQGNEQFF.

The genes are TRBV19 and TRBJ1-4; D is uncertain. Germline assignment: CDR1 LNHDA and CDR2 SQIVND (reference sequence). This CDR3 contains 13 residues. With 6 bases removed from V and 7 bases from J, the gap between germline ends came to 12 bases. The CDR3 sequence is CASSPKGSEKLFF. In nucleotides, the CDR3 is TGTGCCAGTAGCCCGAAGGGATCTGAAAAACTGTTTTTT.

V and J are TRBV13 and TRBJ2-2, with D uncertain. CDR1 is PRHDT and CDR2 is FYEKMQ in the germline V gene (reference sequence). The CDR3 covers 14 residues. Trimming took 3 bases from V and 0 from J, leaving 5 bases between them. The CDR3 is CASSFEPNTGELFF. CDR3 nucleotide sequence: TGTGCCAGCAGCTTTGAACCGAACACCGGGGAGCTGTTTTTT. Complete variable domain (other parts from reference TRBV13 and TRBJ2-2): AAGVIQSPRHLIKEKRETATLKCYPIPRHDTVYWYQQGPGQDPQFLISFYEKMQSDKGSIPDRFSAQQFSDYHSELNMSSLELGDSALYFCASSFEPNTGELFFGEGSRLTVL.

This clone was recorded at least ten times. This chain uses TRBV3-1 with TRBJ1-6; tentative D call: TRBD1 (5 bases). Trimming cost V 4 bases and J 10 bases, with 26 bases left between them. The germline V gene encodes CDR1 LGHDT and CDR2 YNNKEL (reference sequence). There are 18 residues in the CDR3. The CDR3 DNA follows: TGTGCCAGCAGCCGTTTCGTCATCCACTGGGGGATGGTATCACCCCTCCACTTT. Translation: CASSRFVIHWGMVSPLHF.

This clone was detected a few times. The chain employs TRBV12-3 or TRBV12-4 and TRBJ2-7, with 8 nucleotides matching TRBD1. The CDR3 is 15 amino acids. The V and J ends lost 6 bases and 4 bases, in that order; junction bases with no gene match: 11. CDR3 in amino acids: CASSFTSRGQYEQYF. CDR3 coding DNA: TGTGCCAGCAGCTTTACGTCCAGGGGGCAATACGAGCAGTACTTC.

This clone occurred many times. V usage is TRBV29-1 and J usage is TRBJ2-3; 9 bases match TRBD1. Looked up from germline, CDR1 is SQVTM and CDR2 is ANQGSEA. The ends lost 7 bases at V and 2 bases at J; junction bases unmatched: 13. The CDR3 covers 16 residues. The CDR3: CSGGPDRGTSTDTQYF. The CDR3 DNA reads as TGCAGCGGTGGACCAGACAGGGGGACTTCCACAGATACGCAGTATTTT.

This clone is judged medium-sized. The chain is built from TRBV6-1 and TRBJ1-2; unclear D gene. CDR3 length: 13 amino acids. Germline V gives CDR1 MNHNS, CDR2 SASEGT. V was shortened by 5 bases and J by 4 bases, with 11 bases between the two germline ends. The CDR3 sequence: CASSPRESYGYTF. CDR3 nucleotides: TGTGCCAGCAGTCCCAGAGAGAGCTATGGCTACACCTTC.

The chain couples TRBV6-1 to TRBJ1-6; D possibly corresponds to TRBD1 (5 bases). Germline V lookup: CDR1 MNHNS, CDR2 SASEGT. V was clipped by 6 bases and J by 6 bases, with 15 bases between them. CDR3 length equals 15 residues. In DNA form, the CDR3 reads TGTGCCAGCAGAGAGAGACAGACCCCTAATTCACCCCTCCACTTT. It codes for CASRERQTPNSPLHF.

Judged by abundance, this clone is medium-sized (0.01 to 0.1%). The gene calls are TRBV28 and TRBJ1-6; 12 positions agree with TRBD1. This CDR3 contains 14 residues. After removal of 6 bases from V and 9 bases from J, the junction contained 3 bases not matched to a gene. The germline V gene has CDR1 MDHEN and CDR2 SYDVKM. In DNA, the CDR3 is TGTGCCAGCAGGGGGACAGGGGGCGGTTCACCCCTCCACTTT. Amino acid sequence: CASRGTGGGSPLHF. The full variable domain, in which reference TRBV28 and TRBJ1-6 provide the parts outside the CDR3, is DVKVTQSSRYLVKRTGEKVFLECVQDMDHENMFWYRQDPGLGLRLIYFSYDVKMKEKGDIPEGYSVSREKKERFSLILESASTNQTSMYLCASRGTGGGSPLHFGNGTRLTVT.

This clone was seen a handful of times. The DNA of the CDR3 is TGTGCCACCAGTGATTCTGACACCACTAGCACAGATACGCAGTATTTT. Translated, it gives CATSDSDTTSTDTQYF. This chain links TRBV24-1 with TRBJ2-3, with D hard to call. CDR1 and CDR2 (germline): KGHDR, SFDVKD. Between the trimmed V and J ends, which lost 2 bases and 0 bases, there was a span of 11 bases. CDR3 length: 16 amino acids.